Each of the 2 T cell receptor beta chains below was sequenced from the same sample in a study of T cell responses to AZD1222 COVID-19 vaccine. Assay: immunoSEQ multiplex PCR; the TCRdb copy retains only in-frame clones and omits some. The sample has 110,000 or so clones; approximately 90% are singletons. Source: peripheral blood, taken on day 0 of MenACWY control vaccination. These receptors were taken from an adult in good health.

The V gene is TRBV6-1, the J gene TRBJ1-2, with D possibly TRBD1 on 5 matching bases. CDR1 is MNHNS, CDR2 SASEGT, per germline. CDR3 size: 14 residues. Trimming shortened V by 0 bases and J by 2 bases, and 7 bases separated the two germline ends. CDR3 in amino acids: CASSEAGRNYGYTF. CDR3 in DNA: TGTGCCAGCAGTGAAGCGGGACGGAACTATGGCTACACCTTC.

The rearrangement uses TRBV4-1 and TRBJ2-1, with TRBD2 identical over 10 bases. CDR1 MGHRA and CDR2 YSYEKL come from the germline V gene. The CDR3 totals 15 residues. With V trimmed by 1 base and J by 12 bases, 9 bases remained unmatched. The CDR3 region is CASSQAASGGIVQFF. The CDR3, as DNA: TGCGCCAGCAGCCAAGCCGCTAGCGGGGGAATAGTGCAGTTCTTC.